A single TCR beta chain is shown here with its context. One end of the junction does not line up with germline, which may come from a read error. Other nucleotide sequences from this sample produce the same CDR3. This entry belongs to a study of cytomegalovirus exposure and HLA in healthy donors. Amplification used 60 Vbeta primers and 13 Jbeta primers. Sequencing used immunoSEQ multiplex PCR; TCRdb keeps in-frame clones, though not all of them. The sample yields about 130,000 clones, approximately 82% seen once. The CDR3 contains 17 residues. CDR1 is LGHNA and CDR2 is YNFKEQ in the germline V gene. V and J are TRBV4-2 and TRBJ1-6, with D hard to call. Sequenced material: PBMCs. This TCR was recovered from a man aged 50-59 years in good health and CMV-seronegative. The CDR3 reads CASSQDLIGIRNSPLHF. CDR3 bases: TGTGCCAGCAGCCAAGATCTTATCGGGATTCGGAATTCCCCCCTCCACTTT.